This entry concerns a single T cell receptor beta chain. TCRdb's table, derived via immunoSEQ multiplex PCR, lists solely in-frame clones and lacks some. This repertoire shows about 32,000 clones, 85% to 90% found once; its top ten account for 8% to 11%. The record originates from a study of T cell changes during pregnancy in multiple sclerosis. J gave up 4 bases and V 5 bases, and 6 bases lay outside the gene matches. Per germline, CDR1 SEHNR and CDR2 FQNEAQ (reference sequence). The CDR3 is made up of 14 amino acids. The specimen was CD8+ T cells from peripheral blood mononuclear cells, collected in the second trimester of pregnancy. This clonotype originated in a female donor with multiple sclerosis, enrolled in a pregnancy study. The chain uses TRBV7-9 and TRBJ2-7; 9 bases map to TRBD1. In DNA form, the CDR3 reads TGTGCCAGCAGCCCTCCGGACAGGGGTTACGAGCAGTACTTC. Translated, it gives CASSPPDRGYEQYF.